Below are 2 T cell receptor beta chains sequenced from a single sample in a study of T-cell memory formation after mild COVID-19. MiXCR was run by TCRdb on the 5' RACE reads, yielding one entry per CDR3 protein. Altogether a few hundred thousand distinct CDR3 sequences are present, approximately 24% being singletons, with the ten largest covering about 8.7%. Sequenced sample: PBMCs or a T cell subset sorted from them (not recorded which). Source of these receptors: an adult woman who had mild COVID-19 (a few samples of this study predate the infection). Cell type and time point are not known.

The table lists this clonotype with a few counts. The CDR3 sequence is CASSIAASGQETQYF. DNA of the CDR3: TGTGCCAGCAGTATCGCTGCCAGCGGCCAAGAGACCCAGTACTTC. The chain couples TRBV12-3 or TRBV12-4 to TRBJ2-5; D is perhaps TRBD2 (5 bases). This CDR3 has 15 residues. V lost 5 bases and J lost 1, with 14 bases in between.

The chain links TRBV5-1 to TRBJ2-5; D ambiguous. Between the trimmed V and J ends, which lost 4 bases and 5 bases, there was a span of 9 bases. This CDR3 is built from 12 residues. CDR1 and CDR2 from the germline V gene are SGHRS and YFSETQ. The DNA for the CDR3 is TGCGCCAGCAGCCCACCGGTGGAGACCCAGTACTTC. Protein product: CASSPPVETQYF.